These 25 T cell receptor beta chains originate from one sample sequenced in a study of glioma-infiltrating T cells. The iRepertoire nested amplicon-rescue multiplex PCR amplified TCR alpha and beta CDR3s from RNA. One entry per CDR3 protein results from TCRdb running MiXCR on the multiplex PCR reads. The sample shows 20,000 to 25,000 distinct CDR3 sequences, approximately 25% of them seen only once. Material: glioma tissue, nonneoplastic brain tissue, or PBMCs (not recorded which). The origin of the receptors is a human donor with low-grade glioma or glioblastoma, undergoing nonglioma brain surgery, or in good health (not recorded which).

Comment on this clonotype: This could be a read error, since a much larger clone is one nucleotide away. CDR3 bases: TGTGCCAGCAGTTTTGCTAGCAGGGGGGCAAAGTTCTTC. It yields the protein CASSFASRGAKFF. The V gene is TRBV27, the J gene TRBJ2-1; TRBD1 is a possible D gene (7 bases). The ends were cut back, 3 bases at V and 14 bases at J, with 17 bases in the middle. This CDR3 has 13 residues. Germline V gene data show CDR1 as MNHEY and CDR2 as SMNVEV (reference sequence).

This clonotype showed up many times. The rearrangement links TRBV4-2 to TRBJ1-5; D is unclear. Germline V CDR1 and CDR2: LGHNA, YNFKEQ. The CDR3 sequence is 15 residues long. V dropped 0 bases and J dropped 11 bases, with 17 bases sitting between them. CDR3 region: CASSQDWAPTVAQHF. For the CDR3, the DNA is TGTGCCAGCAGCCAAGATTGGGCCCCAACCGTGGCCCAGCATTTT.

This clonotype has more than one count but fewer than ten. The chain employs TRBV10-3 and TRBJ2-3; 13 bases align to TRBD2. From germline, CDR1 is ENHRY and CDR2 SYGVKD. V shed 6 bases, J shed 8 bases, and the junction held 8 bases outside the gene matches. The CDR3 extends over 15 amino acids. The CDR3 DNA reads TGTGCCATCAGCCTAACTAGCGGGGGGGACGGTACGCAGTATTTT. The encoded protein is CAISLTSGGDGTQYF.

To note about this clonotype: A read error may be the cause here, since a much bigger clone is one base away. The rearrangement joins TRBV20-1 to TRBJ2-3; TRBD1 or TRBD2 may be the D gene (5 bases each). From germline, CDR1 is DFQATT and CDR2 SNEGSKA (reference sequence). The CDR3 is 12 residues long. CDR3 in DNA: TGCAGCTGGGGGAAGGAGTCGGATACGGAGTATTTT. Protein sequence: CSWGKESDTEYF.

Remarks on this clonotype: Mismatch with germline at one junction end may stem from a read error. The gene calls are TRBV12-3 or TRBV12-4 and TRBJ1-5; weak D call: TRBD1 (6 bases). This CDR3 contains 13 residues. CDR3 in DNA: TGTGCCAGCAGTTCGGCAGGGGATCAGCCCCAGGATTTT. Its translation: CASSSAGDQPQDF.

This clonotype was seen at least ten times. The chain uses TRBV6-2 or TRBV6-3 and TRBJ1-5; unclear D gene. Trimming removed 2 bases from V and 5 bases from J, with 22 bases in between. The CDR3 has 18 amino acids. In germline, CDR1 is MNHEY, CDR2 SVGEGT. The CDR3 DNA reads TGTGCCAGCAGTTACACACGAGGAGGGCGGCCTAGTGATCAGCCCCAGCATTTT. Translating it yields CASSYTRGGRPSDQPQHF.

There are a few counts of this clonotype. The chain has TRBV12-5 and TRBJ2-7; possible D gene TRBD2, 6 bases. This CDR3 is 14 amino acids long. The germline V gene encodes CDR1 LGHNT and CDR2 FRNRAP. With 5 bases removed from V and 4 bases from J, the gap between germline ends came to 15 bases. The CDR3: CASGLKLEGYEQYF. In DNA, the CDR3 is TGTGCTAGTGGTCTTAAATTGGAGGGATACGAGCAGTACTTC.

This clonotype was picked up many times. This sequence joins TRBV3-1 and TRBJ2-3; 11 positions match TRBD2. After removal of 0 bases from V and 4 bases from J, the junction contained 3 bases not matched to a gene. Per germline, CDR1 LGHDT and CDR2 YNNKEL (reference sequence). The CDR3 covers 16 residues. CDR3 DNA: TGTGCCAGCAGCCAAGATAGCGGGGGGGCCTCAGATACGCAGTATTTT. Translating it yields CASSQDSGGASDTQYF.

Comment on this clonotype: The junction departs from germline at one end; a sequencing error may be responsible. V is TRBV6-2 or TRBV6-3 and J is TRBJ1-6; D unclear. The CDR3 covers 14 residues. Germline lookup yields CDR1 MNHEY and CDR2 SVGEGT. CDR3 sequence reads: CASSYPGMNPPIHF. The CDR3 DNA sequence: TGTGCCAGCAGTTACCCTGGGATGAATCCACCCATCCACTTT.

This clonotype was counted ten times or more. The chain is built from TRBV6-1 and TRBJ2-1; perhaps TRBD2 as D (5 bases). The CDR3 is 14 amino acids. Germline loops: CDR1 MNHNS, CDR2 SASEGT. V gave up 5 bases and J gave up 6 bases, with 14 bases separating them. CDR3 nucleotide sequence: TGTGCCAGCAGTCGATCAACTAGGAGCAATGAGCAGTTCTTC. Its translation: CASSRSTRSNEQFF.

This clonotype was seen at least ten times. The chain combines TRBV7-9 with TRBJ1-2, with 10 bases fitting TRBD1. The V gene's germline CDR1 is SEHNR and CDR2 FQNEAQ (reference sequence). CDR3 length: 12 amino acids. V was clipped by 10 bases and J by 12 bases; unmatched bases: 11. For the CDR3, the DNA is TGTGCCACGCCCTCCGGGACAGGGGAACACACCTTC. It yields the protein CATPSGTGEHTF.

This clonotype was seen at least ten times. The chain has TRBV6-1 and TRBJ2-7; 9 bases are shared with TRBD2. CDR3 length: 15 residues. Germline V lookup: CDR1 MNHNS, CDR2 SASEGT. V shed 7 bases, J shed 2 bases, and the junction held 9 bases outside the gene matches. In DNA form, the CDR3 reads TGTGCCAGCAAGGCGGCGGGGGGGGATACCTACGAGCAGTACTTC. Amino acids: CASKAAGGDTYEQYF.

As for this clonotype: A read error may be the cause here, since a much bigger clone is one base away. The chain employs TRBV7-2 and TRBJ2-7; TRBD1 might be the D (7 bases). Trimming left V 5 bases short and J 4 bases short, with 15 bases between. CDR1 is SGHTA, CDR2 FQGNSA, per germline. There are 14 residues in the CDR3. The CDR3 loop is CASSQGGFLYEQYF. CDR3 DNA: TGTGCCAGCAGCCAGGGGGGCTTCCTGTACGAGCAGTACTTC.

This clonotype was counted a few times. For the CDR3, the DNA is TGTGCCAGCAGTTCCTTCGGACAGGCAGCTCAAGAGACCCAGTACTTC. Translation: CASSSFGQAAQETQYF. This rearrangement joins TRBV6-1 to TRBJ2-5; 7 nucleotides match TRBD1. This CDR3 has 16 residues. The germline V gene encodes CDR1 MNHNS and CDR2 SASEGT. V gave up 5 bases and J gave up 2 bases; unmatched junction bases: 11.

A few counts support this clonotype. A single base separates this from a much larger clone, so it may be a read error. The CDR3 loop is CARSSGTGGYSPLHF. DNA for the CDR3: TGTGCCCGCAGCTCAGGAACAGGGGGGTATTCACCCCTCCACTTT. This chain connects TRBV7-9 to TRBJ1-6; 8 positions match TRBD1. CDR1 is SEHNR, CDR2 FQNEAQ, per germline (reference sequence). The CDR3 length is 15 residues.

This clonotype appeared many times. The chain couples TRBV18 to TRBJ1-1; no definite D call. Per the germline V gene, CDR1 is KGHSH and CDR2 is LQKENI. The CDR3 runs 15 residues. V lost 3 bases and J lost 0, with 11 bases in between. The CDR3 DNA is TGTGCCAGCTCACCGGCTCGGGCCATGAACACTGAAGCTTTCTTT. It encodes CASSPARAMNTEAFF.

The chain carries TRBV19 and TRBJ2-2; D not certain. The CDR3 contains 16 residues. From germline, CDR1 is LNHDA and CDR2 SQIVND (reference sequence). Deletions cut 0 bases from V and 0 bases from J, with 8 bases between. The CDR3 DNA reads as TGTGCCAGTAGTATAGACGGCGGACCGAACACCGGGGAGCTGTTTTTT. Its protein is CASSIDGGPNTGELFF.

This clonotype is labeled medium-sized. The chain is built from TRBV27 and TRBJ1-4; D might be TRBD1 (5 bases). Germline CDR1 and CDR2: MNHEY and SMNVEV (reference sequence). V lost 2 bases, J lost 8 bases, and 9 bases lay in between. CDR3 size: 13 residues. The CDR3 loop is CASSLQGREKLFF. Here the CDR3 DNA reads TGTGCCAGCAGTTTACAGGGCCGGGAAAAACTGTTTTTT.

The V call is TRBV19, the J call TRBJ1-5; D is perhaps TRBD1 (6 bases). V dropped 6 bases and J dropped 7 bases, with 25 bases sitting between them. Germline V gene sequence: CDR1 LNHDA, CDR2 SQIVND (reference sequence). The CDR3 is 17 residues long. Here the CDR3 DNA reads TGTGCCAGTAGCTTGATTTTTGGGCACAGGGCAAGCCAGCCCCAGCATTTT. Translating gives CASSLIFGHRASQPQHF.

In its sample, this clonotype ranks as medium-sized. CDR3 protein: CASSSTLEAFF. The CDR3 DNA reads as TGTGCCAGCAGTTCAACATTAGAAGCTTTCTTT. The V call is TRBV6-1, the J call TRBJ1-1, with D unclear. This CDR3 spans 11 amino acids. The germline V gene has CDR1 MNHNS and CDR2 SASEGT. With 5 bases removed from V and 8 bases from J, the gap between germline ends came to 9 bases.

Regarding this clonotype: Possible read error: a much larger clone is one base away. The CDR3 DNA follows: TGTGCCAGCAGCCAGATATGGTCTGACCAAGAGAACCAGTACTTC. Amino acids: CASSQIWSDQENQYF. The chain couples TRBV7-9 to TRBJ1-2; no definite D call. The J call may be incorrect, as the DNA end agrees better with TRBJ2-5. This CDR3 is 15 amino acids long. Germline CDR1 reads SEHNR; CDR2 reads FQNEAQ (reference sequence).

The rearrangement joins TRBV29-1 to TRBJ1-5; D gene unclear. This CDR3 comprises 13 residues. Trimming shortened V by 4 bases and J by 5 bases, and 12 bases separated the two germline ends. Germline-derived CDR1 and CDR2 are SQVTM and ANQGSEA. CDR3 DNA sequence: TGCAGCGTTGCGCTGAGGGAAGATCAGCCCCAGCATTTT. Translated: CSVALREDQPQHF.

The genes are TRBV7-9 and TRBJ2-5; D unclear. The germline V and J ends were trimmed by 1 base and 5 bases, with 8 bases remaining between them. This CDR3 spans 13 amino acids. Germline loops: CDR1 SEHNR, CDR2 FQNEAQ (reference sequence). The CDR3 spells CASSLGGVETQYF. The CDR3 nucleotides read TGTGCCAGCAGCTTAGGGGGTGTTGAGACCCAGTACTTC.

This clonotype was seen repeatedly, ten times or more. The J gene is TRBJ1-1, the V gene TRBV6-1, with D maybe TRBD1 (5 bases). Trimming left V 5 bases short and J 1 base short, with 20 bases between. The CDR3 extends over 17 amino acids. Germline V CDR1 and CDR2: MNHNS, SASEGT. Written as DNA, the CDR3 is TGTGCCAGCAGTTATCCCGCTGCGTTGGGGGGGAACACTGAAGCTTTCTTT. The encoded protein is CASSYPAALGGNTEAFF.

This clonotype was detected ten times or more. CDR3 in DNA: TGCAGTGCTAGGGCTACAGTCAATCAGCCCCAGCATTTT. It translates to CSARATVNQPQHF. The chain couples TRBV20-1 to TRBJ1-5; D is uncertain. This CDR3 is 13 amino acids long. The V end lost 3 bases, the J end lost 3 bases, and 9 bases lay between the germline ends. In germline, CDR1 is DFQATT, CDR2 SNEGSKA (reference sequence).